This entry is about one T cell receptor (beta chain). TCRdb redid the calling of the RT-PCR reads with MiXCR, one entry per CDR3 protein. In the table there are some 200,000 distinct CDR3 sequences, 12% of which are singletons. V lost 6 bases, J lost 6 bases, and 12 bases lay in between. The CDR3 totals 13 residues. Germline V CDR1 and CDR2: MNHEY, SVGEGT. This sample was taken from a study of response to subunit inactivated influenza vaccine. This sample also belongs to another study, concerning T cells expressing NK-cell markers. This second study notes: 5'RACE template switching built TCR beta cDNA with unique molecular identifiers. In a group of 5 or 6 donors, dominant NKG2C+ clonotypes represented about 1.0-8% of CD8+ T cells. These clonotypes additionally ranked first within the CD3+CD56-NKG2C+ fraction of a handful of donors.

This receptor was obtained from a man aged 50 or older who received an inactivated influenza vaccine. This sequence joins TRBV6-2 or TRBV6-3 and TRBJ1-5; D not certain. Sequenced here: CD8+ T cells sorted from PBMCs, sampled roughly 12 days after vaccination. DNA for the CDR3: TGTGCCAGCAGCCCCACCCGCGGTCAGCCCCAGCATTTT. Protein product: CASSPTRGQPQHF.